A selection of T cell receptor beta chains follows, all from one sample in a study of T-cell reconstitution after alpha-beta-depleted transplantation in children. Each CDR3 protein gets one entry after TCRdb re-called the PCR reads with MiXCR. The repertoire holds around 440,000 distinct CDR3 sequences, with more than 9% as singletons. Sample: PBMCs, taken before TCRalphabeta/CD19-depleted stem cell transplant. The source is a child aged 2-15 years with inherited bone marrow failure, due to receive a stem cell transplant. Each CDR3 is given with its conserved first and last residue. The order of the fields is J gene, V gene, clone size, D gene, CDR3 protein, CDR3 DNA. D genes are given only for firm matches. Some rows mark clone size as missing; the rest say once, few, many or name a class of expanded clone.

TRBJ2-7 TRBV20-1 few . CSARDGPRAGYEQYF TGCAGTGCTAGAGATGGCCCCAGAGCCGGCTACGAGCAGTACTTC
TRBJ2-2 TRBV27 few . CASTLGGPPNTGELFF TGTGCCAGTACCCTCGGGGGGCCGCCGAACACCGGGGAGCTGTTTTTT
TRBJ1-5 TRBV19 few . CASTDTDKGSQPQHF TGTGCCAGTACCGATACCGACAAGGGAAGTCAGCCCCAGCATTTT
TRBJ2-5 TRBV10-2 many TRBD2 CASRISSGRAGTQYF TGCGCCAGCAGGATCTCTAGCGGGAGGGCCGGGACCCAGTACTTC
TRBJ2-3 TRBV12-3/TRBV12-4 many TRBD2 CASTGGLAKINTDTQYF TGTGCCAGCACCGGAGGACTAGCTAAGATAAACACAGATACGCAGTATTTT
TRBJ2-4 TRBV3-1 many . CASSQDRIEAKNIQYF TGTGCCAGCAGCCAAGATAGGATCGAGGCCAAAAACATTCAGTACTTC
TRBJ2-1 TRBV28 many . CASTLSGGDEQFF TGTGCCAGCACCCTCAGTGGGGGAGATGAGCAGTTCTTC
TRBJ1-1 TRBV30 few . CAWSGGGEAFF TGTGCCTGGAGTGGTGGGGGAGAGGCTTTCTTT
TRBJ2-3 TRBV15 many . CATSRASQGPGDTQYF TGTGCCACCAGCAGAGCATCTCAGGGGCCAGGAGATACGCAGTATTTT
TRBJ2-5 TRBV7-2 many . CASSFFLTETQYF TGTGCCAGCAGCTTCTTCCTAACGGAGACCCAGTACTTC
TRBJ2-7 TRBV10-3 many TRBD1 CAISAMGQGPYEQYF TGTGCCATCAGTGCCATGGGACAGGGTCCCTACGAGCAGTACTTC
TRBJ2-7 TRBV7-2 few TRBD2 CASSSPGLAGGYEQYF TGTGCCAGCAGCTCTCCGGGACTAGCGGGAGGGTACGAGCAGTACTTC
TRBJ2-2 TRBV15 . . CATSTRTSTGELFF TGTGCCACCAGCACCCGGACGAGCACCGGGGAGCTGTTTTTT
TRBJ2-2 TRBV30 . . CAWSPVLPGELFF TGTGCCTGGAGTCCCGTGCTCCCCGGGGAGCTGTTTTTT
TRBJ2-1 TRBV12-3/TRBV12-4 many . CASSSQGNEQFF TGTGCCAGCAGTTCGCAGGGCAATGAGCAGTTCTTC
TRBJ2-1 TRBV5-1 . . CASNELNNEQFF TGCGCCAGCAATGAACTAAACAATGAGCAGTTCTTC
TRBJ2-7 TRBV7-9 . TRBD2 CASSSMPVKREGFEQYF TGTGCCAGCAGCTCTATGCCTGTGAAGCGGGAGGGGTTCGAGCAGTACTTC
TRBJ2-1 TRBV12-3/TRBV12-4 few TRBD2 CASISGLAGGAYNEQFF TGTGCCAGCATTTCCGGACTAGCGGGAGGCGCCTACAATGAGCAGTTCTTC
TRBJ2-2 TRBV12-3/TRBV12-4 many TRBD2 CASGLAGGAGELFF TGTGCCAGCGGCCTAGCGGGAGGGGCCGGGGAGCTGTTTTTT
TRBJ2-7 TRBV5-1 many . CASRVPNREQYF TGCGCCAGCAGGGTCCCAAACCGGGAGCAGTACTTC
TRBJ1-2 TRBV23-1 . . CASSPNTTQDLNYGYTF TGCGCCAGCAGCCCTAATACAACCCAGGACCTTAACTATGGCTACACCTTC
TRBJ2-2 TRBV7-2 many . CASSLAPATGELFF TGTGCCAGCAGCTTAGCGCCCGCCACCGGGGAGCTGTTTTTT
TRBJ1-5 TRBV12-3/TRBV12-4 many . CASRPDQRGNQPQHF TGTGCCAGCAGACCCGACCAAAGGGGGAATCAGCCCCAGCATTTT
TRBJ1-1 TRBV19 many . CASTLPRGTEAFF TGTGCCAGTACCCTCCCCCGGGGGACTGAAGCTTTCTTT
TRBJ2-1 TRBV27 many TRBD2 CASSYLAGSYNEQFF TGTGCCAGCAGTTACCTAGCGGGCTCGTACAATGAGCAGTTCTTC
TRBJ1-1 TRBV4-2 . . CASSPTGALNTEAFF TGTGCCAGCAGCCCGACTGGGGCCCTGAACACTGAAGCTTTCTTT
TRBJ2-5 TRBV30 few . CAWSTGSETQYF TGTGCCTGGAGTACAGGGTCAGAGACCCAGTACTTC
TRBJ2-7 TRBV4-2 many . CASSQATGESYEQYF TGTGCCAGCAGCCAAGCCACGGGGGAGTCCTACGAGCAGTACTTC
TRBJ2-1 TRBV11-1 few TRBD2 CASSLAGGPPDGYNEQFF TGTGCCAGCAGCTTAGCGGGAGGGCCGCCAGATGGATACAATGAGCAGTTCTTC
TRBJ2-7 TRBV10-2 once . CASGLPGEQYF TGCGCCAGCGGGCTACCGGGTGAGCAGTACTTC
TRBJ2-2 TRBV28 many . CASRAAPGTGELFF TGTGCCAGCAGAGCCGCGCCGGGCACCGGGGAGCTGTTTTTT
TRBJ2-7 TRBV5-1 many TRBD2 CASSNPAGGSYEQYF TGCGCCAGCAGCAATCCAGCGGGGGGATCCTACGAGCAGTACTTC